Sequencing of this T cell receptor beta chain was carried out in a study of radiotherapy plus CTLA-4 blockade in lung cancer. Regarding the study as a whole: Expansion of tumor-derived TCR clones was observed in blood after radiotherapy plus ipilimumab.

Per germline, CDR1 SGHTA and CDR2 FQGTGA. The CDR3 runs to 12 residues. The V and J ends lost 4 bases and 10 bases, in that order; junction bases with no gene match: 6. Produced via immunoSEQ multiplex PCR; TCRdb's table is partial and in-frame only. The table has about 59,000 clones, 72% seen once. A remark on this clone: No antigen is known for it.

The source material was peripheral blood, sampled from a patient treated with radiotherapy plus ipilimumab. The TCR originated in a human donor with non-small cell lung cancer whose response to radiotherapy plus ipilimumab could not be evaluated. This chain links TRBV7-3 with TRBJ1-2; 7 bases fit TRBD1. The CDR3 nucleotides are TGTGCCAGCAGCTCTACGACAGGGATCTACACCTTC. It codes for CASSSTTGIYTF.